These T cell receptor beta chains were read from a single sample in a study of T cell responses to AZD1222 COVID-19 vaccine. Here immunoSEQ multiplex PCR was the method, and the copy in TCRdb shows in-frame clones only, minus some. The sample holds 200,000 or so clones; 90% to 95% are singletons and the top ten take over 0.95%. This material consisted of peripheral blood, taken 28 days after the second AZD1222 dose. All receptors derive from an adult who received the AZD1222 COVID-19 vaccine. The CDR3 runs from the conserved cysteine through the conserved F or W.

J | V | CDR3
TRBJ2-5 | TRBV11-3 | CASSRAGIQETQYF
TRBJ1-2 | TRBV19 | CASSIQGGSPPTF
TRBJ1-2 | TRBV4-1 | CASSQAGTDYYGYTF
TRBJ2-2 | TRBV5-1 | CASSLDRGHTGELFF
TRBJ1-2 | TRBV9 | CASSVGQGNYGYTF
TRBJ1-1 | TRBV3-1/TRBV3-2 | CASSHPAGSGTEAFF
TRBJ1-3 | TRBV29-1 | CSVVQQSSGNTIYF
TRBJ1-1 | TRBV29-1 | CSVRQVLRDTEAFF
TRBJ1-2 | TRBV6-5 | CASSYANGGGSYTF
TRBJ1-1 | TRBV5-1 | CASSLWSANTEAFF
TRBJ1-1 | TRBV6-5 | CASRTTQGGTEAFF
TRBJ2-3 | TRBV7-6 | CASSLGPGGQDTQYF